The 11 T cell receptor beta chains reported below all come from one sample, sequenced in a study of OX40 agonist ivuxolimab in advanced cancers. TCRdb's table, derived via immunoSEQ multiplex PCR, lists solely in-frame clones and lacks some. Of tens of thousands of clones listed, about 86% are singletons. The source was CD4+ or CD8+ T cells sorted from blood, collected in a trial of the OX40 agonist ivuxolimab. The receptors originated from an adult with an advanced solid tumor such as melanoma, head and neck, liver or kidney cancer.

The J gene is TRBJ1-1, the V gene TRBV30, with D uncertain. Trimming removed 2 bases at V and 2 bases at J, with 9 bases between. The CDR3 has 13 residues. Germline-derived CDR1 and CDR2 are GTSNPN and SVGIG (reference sequence). The CDR3 protein is CAWSREANTEAFF. In DNA form, the CDR3 reads TGTGCCTGGAGTCGGGAGGCCAACACTGAAGCTTTCTTT.

The J gene is TRBJ1-4, the V gene TRBV2, with unresolved D. This CDR3 has 16 residues. Trimming removed 3 bases at V and 0 bases at J, with 11 bases between. Germline V CDR1 and CDR2: SNHLY, FYNNEI. The CDR3 region is CASSDSGFATNEKLFF. DNA of the CDR3: TGTGCCAGCAGTGATTCTGGATTTGCAACTAATGAAAAACTGTTTTTT.

The chain has TRBV11-2 and TRBJ1-4; D is unresolved. Trimming took off 1 base at V and 8 bases at J, with 8 bases between the two ends. Germline CDR1 SGHAT, CDR2 FQNNGV. This CDR3 contains 13 residues. CDR3 loop: CASSLGLGEKLFF. In nucleotides, the CDR3 is TGTGCCAGCAGCTTAGGCCTTGGGGAAAAACTGTTTTTT.

The CDR3 region is CASSPEWGQSNQPQHF. The DNA for the CDR3 is TGTGCCAGCAGCCCAGAATGGGGGCAAAGTAATCAGCCCCAGCATTTT. The chain uses TRBV4-2 and TRBJ1-5; TRBD1 might be the D (6 bases). The CDR3 consists of 16 residues. The germline V gene has CDR1 LGHNA and CDR2 YNFKEQ. With 4 bases removed from V and 4 bases from J, the gap between germline ends came to 17 bases.

The chain recombines TRBV2 with TRBJ1-1; D unclear. Trimming shortened V by 3 bases and J by 4 bases, and 12 bases separated the two germline ends. The germline gives CDR1 SNHLY, CDR2 FYNNEI. The CDR3 is 14 residues long. The CDR3 protein is CASSETKWGTEAFF. The CDR3 region has the DNA TGTGCCAGCAGTGAGACCAAGTGGGGCACTGAAGCTTTCTTT.

V and J are TRBV4-3 and TRBJ2-7; 8 nucleotides line up with TRBD2. V lost 1 base and J lost 2; bases outside the gene matches: 10. The germline CDR1 and CDR2 sequences are LGHNA and YSLEER. The CDR3 totals 17 residues. This CDR3 is CASSQGITSGMTYEQYF. The CDR3 region has the DNA TGCGCCAGCAGCCAAGGTATCACTAGCGGAATGACCTACGAGCAGTACTTC.

The V call is TRBV7-9, the J call TRBJ2-1; D gene ambiguous. Trimming took 0 bases from V and 6 from J, leaving 6 bases between them. Germline assignment: CDR1 SEHNR and CDR2 FQNEAQ (reference sequence). The CDR3 length is 13 residues. CDR3 bases: TGTGCCAGCAGCTTAGCCGGGCTCAATGAGCAGTTCTTC. This codes for CASSLAGLNEQFF.

The V gene is TRBV7-2, the J gene TRBJ1-1; TRBD1 matches 8 bases. Germline assignment: CDR1 SGHTA and CDR2 FQGNSA. Losses at the gene ends were 5 bases for V and 4 bases for J; bases not matched to a gene: 12. This CDR3 is built from 16 residues. Here the CDR3 DNA reads TGTGCCAGCAGCCCGTCAGGGGGCCTCAAATTCACTGAAGCTTTCTTT. This sequence encodes CASSPSGGLKFTEAFF.

CDR3 bases: TGCGCCAGCACCCCGGGACTAGCGGTCTACGAGCAGTACTTC. Residues: CASTPGLAVYEQYF. The chain is built from TRBV5-1 and TRBJ2-7; 11 nucleotides match TRBD2. CDR1 is SGHRS and CDR2 is YFSETQ in the germline V gene. The V segment lost 6 bases and the J segment 3 bases; nucleotides outside the gene matches: 5. The CDR3 loop spans 14 amino acids.

The chain employs TRBV15 and TRBJ1-5; possible D gene TRBD1, 5 bases. V gave up 1 base and J gave up 4 bases, with 11 bases separating them. CDR1 is LNHNV and CDR2 is YYDKDF in the germline V gene (reference sequence). This CDR3 is 15 amino acids long. CDR3 sequence reads: CATSRVQGANQPQHF. The CDR3 DNA reads TGTGCCACCAGCAGAGTGCAGGGAGCTAATCAGCCCCAGCATTTT.

The chain combines TRBV10-3 with TRBJ2-6; possible D gene TRBD1, 6 bases. CDR3 length: 16 amino acids. The germline V gene encodes CDR1 ENHRY and CDR2 SYGVKD. V lost 6 bases and J lost 2, with 14 bases in between. CDR3 in DNA: TGTGCCATCAGGGACAGTTTACTTCCTGGGGCCAACGTCCTGACTTTC. Translated: CAIRDSLLPGANVLTF.